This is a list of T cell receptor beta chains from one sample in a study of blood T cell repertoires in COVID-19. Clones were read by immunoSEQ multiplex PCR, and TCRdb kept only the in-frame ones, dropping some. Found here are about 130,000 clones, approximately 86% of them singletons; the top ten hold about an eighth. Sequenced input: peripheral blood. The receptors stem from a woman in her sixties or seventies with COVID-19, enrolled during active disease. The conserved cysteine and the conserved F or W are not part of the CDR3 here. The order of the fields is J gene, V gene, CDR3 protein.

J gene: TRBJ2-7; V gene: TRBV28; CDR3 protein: ASEGLAGEQY
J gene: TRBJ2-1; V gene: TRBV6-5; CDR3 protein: ASTPSGGYNEQF
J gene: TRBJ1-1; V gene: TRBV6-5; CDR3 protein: ASSYSGTLNTEAF
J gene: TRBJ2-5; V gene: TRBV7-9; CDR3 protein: ASSLGQEEETQY
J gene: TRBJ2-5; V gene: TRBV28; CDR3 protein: ASSLVGPRETQY
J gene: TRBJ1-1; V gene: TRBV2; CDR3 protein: ASSEDSPTRTEAF
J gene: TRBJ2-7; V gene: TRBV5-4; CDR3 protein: ASSLDRGQTYEQY
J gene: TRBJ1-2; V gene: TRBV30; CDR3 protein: AWSQGEYGYT
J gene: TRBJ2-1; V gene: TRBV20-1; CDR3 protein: SASWRRGGSSYNEQF
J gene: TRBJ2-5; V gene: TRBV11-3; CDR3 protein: ASSSASGHQETQY
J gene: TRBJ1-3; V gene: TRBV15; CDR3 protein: ATSPSRGISGNTIY
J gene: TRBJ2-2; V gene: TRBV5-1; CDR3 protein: ASSLIGRGNGELF
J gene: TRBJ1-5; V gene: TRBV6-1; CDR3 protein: ASSEALGGRNQPQH
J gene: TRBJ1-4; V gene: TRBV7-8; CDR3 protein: ASSPADRVGEKLF
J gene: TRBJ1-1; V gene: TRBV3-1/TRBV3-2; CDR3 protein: ASSQGTGAEAF
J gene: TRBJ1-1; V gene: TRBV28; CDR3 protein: ASSLYDKTEAF
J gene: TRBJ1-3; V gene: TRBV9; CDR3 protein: ASSVGVRAQSGNTIY
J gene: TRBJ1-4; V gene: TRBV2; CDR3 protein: ASRDRDRGFTTNEKLF
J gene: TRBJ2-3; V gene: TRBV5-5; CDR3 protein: ASILGGTSWGSTQY
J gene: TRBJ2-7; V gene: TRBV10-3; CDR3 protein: AIREAAGLSSEQY
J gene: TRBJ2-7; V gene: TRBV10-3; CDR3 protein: AIRLGQSSYEQY
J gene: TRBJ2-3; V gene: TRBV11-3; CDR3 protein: ASSSLAGGTNTQY
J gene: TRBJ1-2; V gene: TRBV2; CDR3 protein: ASSALRGNYGYT
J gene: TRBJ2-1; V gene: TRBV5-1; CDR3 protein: ASSLPRGVLINEQF
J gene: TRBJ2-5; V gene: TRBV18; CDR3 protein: ASSPLGVQETQY
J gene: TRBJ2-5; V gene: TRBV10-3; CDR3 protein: AISDGDGWETQY
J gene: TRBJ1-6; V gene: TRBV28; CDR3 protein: ASTPGRGNSPLH
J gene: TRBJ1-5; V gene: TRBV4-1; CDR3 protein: ASSQDGRGARNQPQH
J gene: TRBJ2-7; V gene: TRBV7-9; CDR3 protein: ASTAGVEVPSYEQY